This entry lists 2 T cell receptor beta chains sequenced from one sample in a study of T cells in Graves' hyperthyroidism and ophthalmopathy. The TCR beta CDR3 regions underwent amplification using RNA transcripts as the source. An initial round of RT-PCR targeting the TCR CDR3 relied on the HTBI primer set. From the multiplex PCR reads, TCRdb called clonotypes with MiXCR, one entry per CDR3 protein. The table includes around 690,000 distinct CDR3 sequences, around 21% detected once. The sequencing sample was made of blood. These TCRs come from a man under 40 with Graves' ophthalmopathy.

CDR3 sequence: CASSLWVQGARSSYNEQFF. As DNA, the CDR3 is TGTGCCAGCAGCTTATGGGTACAGGGGGCCCGGAGCTCCTACAATGAGCAGTTCTTC. The chain has TRBV7-9 and TRBJ2-1; the match to TRBD1 covers 9 bases. This CDR3 region has 19 residues. Germline values: CDR1 SEHNR, CDR2 FQNEAQ (reference sequence). V gave up 2 bases and J gave up 0 bases; unmatched junction bases: 11.

This clonotype occurred a few times. CDR3 coding DNA: TGCGCCAGCAGCCGACAGGATTTATCCTACAATGAGCAGTTCTTC. This gives the protein CASSRQDLSYNEQFF. V usage is TRBV4-3 and J usage is TRBJ2-1; a possible D gene is TRBD1 (6 bases). V lost 4 bases and J 1 base, leaving 11 bases between the germline ends. Germline CDR1 is LGHNA and CDR2 is YSLEER. The CDR3 totals 15 residues.